This TCR beta chain was captured by sequencing in a study of blood T cell repertoires in COVID-19. Study-wide background: Acute and convalescent COVID-19 specimens originated in the United States, Italy and Spain. PBMCs, B-cell-depleted T cells, or T cells provided the cDNA or gDNA that made up the material.

In the original processing: Using reference gene primer amplification, nucleated cell counts were estimated. This table comes from immunoSEQ multiplex PCR, and its TCRdb copy is limited to in-frame clones, with some not included. V, J and clone size reflect that table, while D and trimming were determined from the DNA. The repertoire has roughly 150,000 clones, about four fifths of them found once; the top ten carry 10% to 15%. Trimming pared 5 bases from V and 4 bases from J, leaving 14 bases between. CDR1 and CDR2 from the germline V gene are SGHAT and FQNNGV. The CDR3 runs 14 residues. The chain links TRBV11-2 to TRBJ2-5; D perhaps matches TRBD1 (6 bases). The sequence came from a man aged 65 to 85 who had recovered from COVID-19. Material for sequencing was peripheral blood. This CDR3 is CASSQQGGGETQYF. CDR3 in DNA: TGTGCCAGCAGCCAACAGGGTGGTGGAGAGACCCAGTACTTC.